This TCR beta chain was captured by sequencing in a study of neurological immune-mediated disorders. In its sample, this clonotype was seen many times. Trimming shortened V by 6 bases and J by 2 bases, and 8 bases separated the two germline ends. Germline assignment: CDR1 SQVTM and CDR2 ANQGSEA. The CDR3 extends over 12 amino acids. Synthesis of cDNA was carried out by template-switch 5'RACE. The reaction used 10-nucleotide random UMIs. TCRdb reprocessed the 5' RACE reads with MiXCR, giving one entry per CDR3 protein. The data contain more than 75,000 distinct CDR3 sequences, around a tenth of them singletons.

The sequenced sample was PBMCs. J is TRBJ1-5 and V is TRBV29-1; no reliable D call. This TCR came from a man in his forties or fifties in good health. The DNA for the CDR3 is TGCAGCGTCACTGTAGGCAATCAGCCCCAGCATTTT. Translation: CSVTVGNQPQHF.